These 28 T cell receptor beta chains share one sample of origin, sequenced in a study of blood T cell repertoires in COVID-19. Assay: immunoSEQ multiplex PCR; the TCRdb copy retains only in-frame clones and omits some. The profile covers some 190,000 clones, with about 83% appearing a single time and around 2.9% taken by the ten largest. The sequenced sample was PBMCs or T cells enriched from blood (not recorded which). The source of these receptors is a woman aged 30 to 39 who had been exposed to COVID-19.

The chain couples TRBV10-3 to TRBJ2-3; tentatively, D is TRBD1 (6 bases). Germline loops: CDR1 ENHRY, CDR2 SYGVKD. V gave up 5 bases and J gave up 10 bases, with 10 bases separating them. This CDR3 spans 11 amino acids. The CDR3, as DNA: TGTGCCATCAGTTCTGCAGGGGCGCAGTATTTT. Its translation: CAISSAGAQYF.

The chain couples TRBV18 to TRBJ2-7; D perhaps matches TRBD2 (6 bases). The CDR3 consists of 15 residues. The germline CDR1 and CDR2 sequences are KGHSH and LQKENI. V lost 2 bases to trimming and J lost 5 bases, with 16 bases between them. The CDR3 coding sequence is TGTGCCAGCTCACCATTAACCGGGGGTGGCCACGAGCAGTACTTC. It translates to CASSPLTGGGHEQYF.

Notes on this clone: One end of the junction fails to match germline, which may point to a read error. The same CDR3 can be traced to other DNA sequences in this sample. V usage is TRBV5-8 and J usage is TRBJ1-5; TRBD1 agrees at 8 bases. The length of the CDR3 is 18 residues. CDR1 is SGHTS and CDR2 is YDEGEE in the germline V gene. The CDR3 reads CASSLLAGGAYSNQPQHF. The CDR3 DNA sequence: TGTGCCAGCAGCTTGTTGGCAGGGGGCGCGTATAGCAATCAACCCCAGCATTTT.

The V and J genes are TRBV2 and TRBJ2-3; 12 bases fit TRBD2. The J segment lost 0 bases and the V segment lost 8 bases, leaving 0 bases of the junction unmatched. The length of the CDR3 is 14 residues. The germline V gene encodes CDR1 SNHLY and CDR2 FYNNEI. The CDR3 DNA is TGTGCCAGCGGACTAGCGGGGAGCACAGATACGCAGTATTTT. It translates to CASGLAGSTDTQYF.

The rearrangement uses TRBV6-4 and TRBJ2-2; no clear D gene. The germline V gene encodes CDR1 MRHNA and CDR2 SNTAGT. V dropped 8 bases and J dropped 0 bases, with 7 bases sitting between them. The CDR3 is made up of 13 amino acids. CDR3 protein: CASRAPNTGELFF. For the CDR3, the DNA is TGTGCCAGCCGCGCCCCGAACACCGGGGAGCTGTTTTTT.

J is TRBJ1-6 and V is TRBV27; D not resolved. The germline gives CDR1 MNHEY, CDR2 SMNVEV (reference sequence). V lost 2 bases, J lost 12 bases, and 8 bases lay in between. The CDR3 is 12 residues long. The CDR3 region is CASSLIRGPLHF. The CDR3 DNA follows: TGTGCCAGCAGTTTAATTCGGGGACCCCTCCACTTT.

The V and J genes are TRBV13 and TRBJ2-7; D unclear. In germline, CDR1 is PRHDT, CDR2 FYEKMQ (reference sequence). Trimming took 7 bases from V and 0 from J, leaving 10 bases between them. This CDR3 region has 13 residues. CDR3 sequence (DNA): TGTGCCAGCACCCCGAAGAGCTCCTACGAGCAGTACTTC. It codes for CASTPKSSYEQYF.

The chain has TRBV9 and TRBJ2-7, with 8 nucleotides matching TRBD2. The germline V gene encodes CDR1 SGDLS and CDR2 YYNGEE. The CDR3 contains 16 residues. V lost 0 bases, J lost 2 bases, and 7 bases stayed unmatched. CDR3 loop: CASSVASTGGAYEQYF. CDR3 nucleotides: TGTGCCAGCAGCGTAGCGTCAACGGGAGGGGCCTACGAGCAGTACTTC.

Of note for this clone: Other DNA sequences from this sample encode an identical CDR3 as well. The rearrangement joins TRBV7-9 to TRBJ1-1; maybe TRBD1 (5 bases). Between the trimmed V and J ends, which lost 2 bases and 1 base, there was a span of 8 bases. In germline, CDR1 is SEHNR, CDR2 FQNEAQ (reference sequence). This CDR3 spans 14 amino acids. The CDR3, as DNA: TGTGCCAGCAGCTTACAGGGTTCGAACACTGAAGCTTTCTTT. It translates to CASSLQGSNTEAFF.

CDR3 region: CASSEPQGARRGYTF. CDR3 DNA: TGTGCCAGCAGTGAACCTCAGGGGGCGCGTCGAGGCTACACCTTC. The chain links TRBV6-1 to TRBJ1-2, with 8 bases that match TRBD1. Per germline, CDR1 MNHNS and CDR2 SASEGT. The CDR3 covers 15 residues. The V gene end was trimmed by 2 bases and the J gene end by 8 bases; junction bases not matched to a gene: 10.

In this sample, this clone turned up once. Different DNA sequences within this sample yield the same CDR3. This chain connects TRBV27 to TRBJ2-7; 7 bases align to TRBD2. The CDR3 has 13 residues. Germline trimming cut 2 bases from V and 4 bases from J; bases unmatched to any gene: 2. Looked up from germline, CDR1 is MNHEY and CDR2 is SMNVEV (reference sequence). The CDR3 nucleotides read TGTGCCAGCAGTTTAGGGGGAGGGTACGAGCAGTACTTC. As protein: CASSLGGGYEQYF.

This rearrangement joins TRBV6-5 to TRBJ1-1; 7 positions agree with TRBD1. The CDR3 totals 13 residues. Germline V gene lookup returns CDR1 MNHEY and CDR2 SVGAGI. V was clipped by 6 bases and J by 1 base; unmatched bases: 2. The CDR3 nucleotides read TGTGCCAGCAGCCAGGGGGGGAACACTGAAGCTTTCTTT. The encoded protein is CASSQGGNTEAFF.

The chain uses TRBV5-1 and TRBJ2-1; perhaps TRBD2 as D (5 bases). V gave up 4 bases and J gave up 7 bases, with 18 bases separating them. Germline V gene data show CDR1 as SGHRS and CDR2 as YFSETQ. There are 15 residues in the CDR3. Here the CDR3 DNA reads TGCGCCAGCAGCCCCGAACGGGGTCCTAGGAATGAGCAGTTCTTC. Amino acids: CASSPERGPRNEQFF.

The chain links TRBV12-5 to TRBJ1-5; the D is unclear. The CDR3 is made up of 14 amino acids. Germline assignment: CDR1 LGHNT and CDR2 FRNRAP. V lost 1 base to trimming and J lost 1 base, with 5 bases between them. CDR3 loop: CASGLERSNQPQHF. CDR3 sequence (DNA): TGTGCTAGTGGTTTGGAGAGAAGCAATCAGCCCCAGCATTTT.

The chain employs TRBV7-6 and TRBJ1-1, with D unclear. Germline values: CDR1 SGHVS, CDR2 FNYEAQ. The CDR3 runs 13 residues. The V gene lost 3 bases and the J gene lost 4 bases, with 9 bases spanning the gap. CDR3 coding DNA: TGTGCCAGCAGCTTTCCCGGGTCCACTGAAGCTTTCTTT. Translated: CASSFPGSTEAFF.

The chain recombines TRBV4-2 with TRBJ2-1, with TRBD2 identical over 10 bases. In germline, CDR1 is LGHNA, CDR2 YNFKEQ. V dropped 0 bases and J dropped 8; count of bases not matched to a gene: 7. This CDR3 spans 16 amino acids. DNA of the CDR3: TGTGCCAGCAGCCAAGAACAAGCGGGGGGGCTTGATGAGCAGTTCTTC. Its protein product is CASSQEQAGGLDEQFF.

The chain recombines TRBV6-2 or TRBV6-3 with TRBJ1-2; TRBD1 matches at 10 bases. CDR3 size: 19 residues. V shed 6 bases, J shed 3 bases, and the junction held 19 bases outside the gene matches. The germline V gene encodes CDR1 MNHEY and CDR2 SVGEGT. The CDR3 sequence: CASSPKAPAGQGRYYGYTF. CDR3 coding DNA: TGTGCCAGCAGCCCAAAAGCCCCCGCGGGACAGGGGAGATACTATGGCTACACCTTC.

The table lists this clone with a count of one. The V call is TRBV21-1, the J call TRBJ2-1; the listed D gene, TRBD1, was not tested against the DNA. TRBV21-1 represents a pseudogene. CDR3 length equals 18 residues. The CDR3 sequence is CASSTWTGEEETYNEQFF. The CDR3 DNA follows: TGTGCCAGCAGCACGTGGACAGGGGAGGAAGAAACCTACAATGAGCAGTTCTTC.

V gene TRBV30 combines with J gene TRBJ1-4; D gene uncertain. This CDR3 has 15 amino acids. The germline gives CDR1 GTSNPN, CDR2 SVGIG (reference sequence). The V gene lost 2 bases and the J gene lost 7 bases, with 17 bases spanning the gap. The CDR3 DNA reads as TGTGCCTGGAGTCCTCGGGAAGGCTTTAGTGAAAAACTGTTTTTT. Its translation is CAWSPREGFSEKLFF. The full variable domain, in which reference TRBV30 and TRBJ1-4 provide the parts outside the CDR3, is SQTIHQWPATLVQPVGSPLSLECTVEGTSNPNLYWYRQAAGRGLQLLFYSVGIGQISSEVPQNLSASRPQDRQFILSSKKLLLSDSGFYLCAWSPREGFSEKLFFGSGTQLSVL.

This chain links TRBV7-9 with TRBJ1-6, with D hard to call. Trimming shortened V by 3 bases and J by 8 bases, and 14 bases separated the two germline ends. The CDR3 runs to 15 residues. Germline assignment: CDR1 SEHNR and CDR2 FQNEAQ (reference sequence). The CDR3 bases are TGTGCCAGCAGCTTGTGGGCAGATTTATATTCACCCCTCCACTTT. It codes for CASSLWADLYSPLHF.

The genes are TRBV21-1 and TRBJ2-7; the DNA was not used to check the table's D call, TRBD1. TRBV21-1 is labeled a pseudogene. The CDR3 totals 18 residues. The chain's CDR3 is CASSKGAGTGGGSREQYF. In nucleotides, the CDR3 is TGTGCCAGCAGCAAAGGGGCCGGGACAGGGGGCGGTTCTCGTGAGCAGTACTTC.

This chain joins TRBV7-3 and TRBJ1-6; 7 positions match TRBD1. Germline loops: CDR1 SGHTA, CDR2 FQGTGA. J was trimmed by 0 bases and V by 0 bases; bases with no gene match: 14. The CDR3 totals 21 residues. CDR3 residues: CASSLTEGGLPLSSYNSPLHF. CDR3 nucleotide sequence: TGTGCCAGCAGCTTAACAGAAGGGGGCCTTCCACTCAGCTCCTATAATTCACCCCTCCACTTT.

In DNA, the CDR3 is TGTGCCAGCAGTGAATTCCTAGCGGGGGGTACAGATACGCAGTATTTT. Translation: CASSEFLAGGTDTQYF. V is TRBV25-1 and J is TRBJ2-3; 11 nucleotides align to TRBD2. Per germline, CDR1 MGHDK and CDR2 SYGVNS. CDR3 size: 16 residues. Trimming removed 1 base from V and 3 bases from J; junction bases left unmatched: 3.

The chain recombines TRBV5-1 with TRBJ2-7; 8 nucleotides align to TRBD1. The CDR3 is made up of 14 amino acids. CDR1 and CDR2 from the germline V gene are SGHRS and YFSETQ. The V segment lost 3 bases and the J segment 5 bases; nucleotides outside the gene matches: 7. The CDR3 reads CASSWSGGGNEQYF. DNA for the CDR3: TGCGCCAGCAGCTGGTCAGGGGGCGGGAACGAGCAGTACTTC.

This chain links TRBV20-1 with TRBJ1-4; D perhaps matches TRBD1 (6 bases). There are 15 residues in the CDR3. V lost 3 bases and J lost 5, with 16 bases in between. Germline lookup yields CDR1 DFQATT and CDR2 SNEGSKA (reference sequence). CDR3 sequence: CSASILGQKNEKLFF. The CDR3 DNA is TGCAGTGCTAGTATACTTGGACAGAAGAATGAAAAACTGTTTTTT.

V and J are TRBV6-5 and TRBJ1-4, with 10 nucleotides matching TRBD1. Germline CDR1 and CDR2: MNHEY and SVGAGI. The ends lost 6 bases at V and 12 bases at J; junction bases unmatched: 10. The CDR3 is 14 residues long. The CDR3 loop reads CASSRGQGLGELFF. Here the CDR3 DNA reads TGTGCCAGCAGCCGGGGACAGGGGCTCGGAGAACTGTTTTTT.

This chain links TRBV10-3 with TRBJ2-2; TRBD2 matches at 9 bases. Germline lookup yields CDR1 ENHRY and CDR2 SYGVKD. The CDR3 extends over 16 amino acids. After removal of 5 bases from V and 7 bases from J, the junction contained 11 bases not matched to a gene. DNA for the CDR3: TGTGCCATCAGTCTAGCGGGGATCGGTGTAGGCGGGGAGCTGTTTTTT. As protein: CAISLAGIGVGGELFF.

This chain joins TRBV19 and TRBJ2-2; D perhaps matches TRBD1 (6 bases). Germline V gives CDR1 LNHDA, CDR2 SQIVND (reference sequence). The CDR3 is 13 amino acids. The V end was cut by 4 bases, the J end by 5 bases, with 8 bases between. The CDR3 is CASSTQGTGELFF. CDR3 coding DNA: TGTGCCAGTAGTACACAGGGTACCGGGGAGCTGTTTTTT.